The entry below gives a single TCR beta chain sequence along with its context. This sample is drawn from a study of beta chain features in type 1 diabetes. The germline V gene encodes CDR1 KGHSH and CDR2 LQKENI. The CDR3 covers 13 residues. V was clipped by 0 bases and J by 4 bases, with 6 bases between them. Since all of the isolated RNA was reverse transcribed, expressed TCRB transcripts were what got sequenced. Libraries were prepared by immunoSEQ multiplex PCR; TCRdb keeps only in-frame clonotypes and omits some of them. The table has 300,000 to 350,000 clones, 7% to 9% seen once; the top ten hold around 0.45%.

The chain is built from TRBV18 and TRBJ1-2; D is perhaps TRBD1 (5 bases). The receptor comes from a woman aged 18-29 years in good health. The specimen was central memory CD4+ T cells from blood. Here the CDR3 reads CASSPPGAYGYTF. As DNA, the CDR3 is TGTGCCAGCTCACCACCAGGGGCCTATGGCTACACCTTC.